The T cell receptor (beta chain) under discussion was sequenced for a study of neurological immune-mediated disorders. The time point: longitudinal time-point 1 (baseline). The cDNA was generated through 5'RACE incorporating 10-nucleotide random UMIs. MiXCR, run by TCRdb on the 5' RACE reads, gives a single entry per CDR3 protein. The sample has roughly 75,000 distinct CDR3 sequences; roughly 15% are singletons. CDR3 size: 16 residues. From germline, CDR1 is SGHTA and CDR2 FQGNSA. On this clonotype itself: Mismatch with germline at one junction end may stem from a read error.

The genes are TRBV7-2 and TRBJ2-2, with D possibly TRBD2 on 6 matching bases. This clonotype was sampled from a female donor with HTLV-1-associated myelopathy (HAM/TSP). Sequencing input: PBMCs. The CDR3 here is CANSSMAGGNTGELFF. CDR3 nucleotides: TGTGCCAACAGCTCGATGGCCGGGGGGAACACCGGGGAGCTGTTTTTT.